The 10 T cell receptor beta chains listed next were all sequenced from one sample in a study of CD8 T cell repertoires and HIV-1 epitope variants. These TCRs are of unknown antigen specificity. TCRdb's copy holds only in-frame clones and misses some; the assay was immunoSEQ multiplex PCR. Of about 4,800 clones listed, roughly 67% are singletons. Sequenced input: cultured CD8+ T cells derived from PBMCs. The receptors were gathered from a male donor with HIV.

The chain uses TRBV5-1 and TRBJ2-3; D ambiguous. The ends were cut back, 4 bases at V and 3 bases at J, with 15 bases in the middle. This CDR3 region has 15 residues. Germline V gives CDR1 SGHRS, CDR2 YFSETQ. The CDR3 is CASSLAASRTDTQYF. The CDR3 nucleotides read TGCGCCAGCAGCCTGGCCGCCAGTCGAACAGATACGCAGTATTTT.

CDR3 sequence: CAEPGYGYTF. The CDR3 DNA reads TGTGCGGAGCCCGGGTATGGCTACACCTTC. The rearrangement uses TRBV2 and TRBJ1-2; D gene ambiguous. The CDR3 is 10 amino acids. Germline assignment: CDR1 SNHLY and CDR2 FYNNEI. Supplemented by reference TRBV2 and TRBJ1-2, the full variable domain reads EPEVTQTPSHQVTQMGQEVILRCVPISNHLYFYWYRQILGQKVEFLVSFYNNEISEKSEIFDDQFSVERPDGSNFTLKIRSTKLEDSAMYFCAEPGYGYTFGSGTRLTVV.

V is TRBV7-9 and J is TRBJ2-4, with D possibly TRBD1 on 5 matching bases. CDR3 length: 18 residues. Looked up from germline, CDR1 is SEHNR and CDR2 is FQNEAQ (reference sequence). The germline V and J ends were trimmed by 7 bases and 0 bases, with 22 bases remaining between them. CDR3 sequence: CASMKGIEGALAKNIQYF. The CDR3 bases are TGTGCCAGCATGAAGGGTATAGAAGGGGCTTTAGCCAAAAACATTCAGTACTTC.

This rearrangement joins TRBV28 to TRBJ2-2; weak D call: TRBD2 (6 bases). CDR3 size: 15 residues. Trimming cost V 3 bases and J 1 base, with 9 bases left between them. Germline CDR1 MDHEN, CDR2 SYDVKM. The CDR3 loop reads CASSFWRENTGELFF. The CDR3 DNA reads as TGTGCCAGCAGTTTCTGGCGGGAGAACACCGGGGAGCTGTTTTTT.

This rearrangement joins TRBV5-1 to TRBJ2-1; no clear D. The germline V gene has CDR1 SGHRS and CDR2 YFSETQ. Trimming pared 3 bases from V and 0 bases from J, leaving 10 bases between. There are 15 residues in the CDR3. CDR3 DNA: TGCGCCAGCAGCTCTACAGTAGGCTCCTACAATGAGCAGTTCTTC. It codes for CASSSTVGSYNEQFF.

This clone is medium-sized. The chain uses TRBV19 and TRBJ1-1, with 8 nucleotides matching TRBD1. V lost 6 bases to trimming and J lost 1 base; unmatched junction nucleotides: 4. Germline CDR1 LNHDA, CDR2 SQIVND (reference sequence). The CDR3 sequence is 14 residues long. Here the CDR3 reads CASRTGVRNTEAFF. The CDR3 DNA reads TGTGCCAGTAGGACAGGGGTGCGGAACACTGAAGCTTTCTTT.

By share, this clone ranks as medium-sized. Germline is not matched at one junction end, which may reflect a read error. The rearrangement links TRBV7-9 to TRBJ2-7; 7 positions agree with TRBD2. The CDR3 runs to 17 residues. CDR1 SEHNR and CDR2 FQNEAQ come from the germline V gene (reference sequence). CDR3 sequence (DNA): TGTGCCAGCAGATTAGATGGTCCTAGCGGAGCCCCCTACGAGCAGTACTTC. It is translated as CASRLDGPSGAPYEQYF.

V gene TRBV7-2 combines with J gene TRBJ1-1, with D maybe TRBD1 (5 bases). Trimming stripped 4 bases from V and 0 bases from J, with 9 bases between. The CDR3 loop spans 14 amino acids. Germline V CDR1 and CDR2: SGHTA, FQGNSA. The CDR3 spells CASSSGGMNTEAFF. CDR3 nucleotides: TGTGCCAGCAGCTCCGGGGGAATGAACACTGAAGCTTTCTTT.

This chain links TRBV28 with TRBJ1-5; D gene ambiguous. The CDR3 totals 13 residues. The V gene's germline CDR1 is MDHEN and CDR2 SYDVKM. V lost 2 bases, J lost 3 bases, and 5 bases lay in between. The CDR3 reads CASSLLINQPQHF. The CDR3 coding sequence is TGTGCCAGCAGTTTACTAATCAATCAGCCCCAGCATTTT.

This clone was recorded only once. This CDR3 is also generated by other DNA sequences in the sample. This chain uses TRBV9 with TRBJ2-7; 9 bases are a match to TRBD2. V was clipped by 5 bases and J by 5 bases; unmatched bases: 8. The CDR3 is made up of 14 amino acids. Germline-derived CDR1 and CDR2 are SGDLS and YYNGEE. The CDR3 DNA reads as TGTGCCAGCAGTGGGGGCGGGGGGGCTGACGAGCAGTACTTC. It translates to CASSGGGGADEQYF. The full variable domain, rest sourced from reference TRBV9 and TRBJ2-7, is DSGVTQTPKHLITATGQRVTLRCSPRSGDLSVYWYQQSLDQGLQFLIQYYNGEERAKGNILERFSAQQFPDLHSELNLSSLELGDSALYFCASSGGGGADEQYFGPGTRLTVT.